Below are 14 T cell receptor beta chains sequenced from a single sample in a study of cytomegalovirus exposure and HLA in healthy donors. With 60 Vbeta and 13 Jbeta primers, the PCR was carried out. Some clones are missing from TCRdb's copy, which holds only in-frame ones; the method was immunoSEQ multiplex PCR. The sample consists of 150,000 to 200,000 clones, just over 70% of them appearing once. Material for sequencing was PBMCs. The receptor set was obtained from a human donor in good health.

V usage is TRBV11-1 and J usage is TRBJ1-3; no firm D call. The CDR3 is 15 amino acids. Germline V gene lookup returns CDR1 SGHAT and CDR2 FQDESV (reference sequence). With 4 bases removed from V and 2 bases from J, the gap between germline ends came to 12 bases. The DNA of the CDR3 is TGTGCCAGCAGCTACAGACAAGGCGCTGGAAACACCATATATTTT. Amino acid sequence: CASSYRQGAGNTIYF.

DNA for the CDR3: TGTGCCAGCAGCACCCGGACAGGGGACGAGCAGTACTTC. Its translation: CASSTRTGDEQYF. The V and J genes are TRBV9 and TRBJ2-7; 9 nucleotides line up with TRBD1. Germline-derived CDR1 and CDR2 are SGDLS and YYNGEE. The J segment lost 5 bases and the V segment lost 4 bases, leaving 4 bases of the junction unmatched. The CDR3 length is 13 residues.

This clone was seen only a few times. This sequence joins TRBV7-9 and TRBJ2-7, with D possibly being TRBD2 (6 bases). The V gene's germline CDR1 is SEHNR and CDR2 FQNEAQ (reference sequence). The CDR3 contains 13 residues. V lost 2 bases, J lost 3 bases, and 8 bases lay in between. In DNA form, the CDR3 reads TGTGCCAGCAGCTTACCCGGGGGCTACGAGCAGTACTTC. Translation gives CASSLPGGYEQYF.

V is TRBV4-1 and J is TRBJ2-7, with D maybe TRBD1 (6 bases). Germline V gives CDR1 MGHRA, CDR2 YSYEKL. There are 15 residues in the CDR3. Trimming removed 6 bases from V and 0 bases from J, with 15 bases in between. The DNA for the CDR3 is TGCGCCAGCAGTCCCCAGTCAGGGGCCTCCTACGAGCAGTACTTC. Encoded protein: CASSPQSGASYEQYF.

Turning to this clone: The junction and the germline gene differ at one end; a read error may be behind it. Within the sample, other DNA sequences also encode this same CDR3. The J gene is TRBJ1-4, the V gene TRBV18; no definite D call. CDR3 length: 13 residues. The germline gives CDR1 KGHSH, CDR2 LQKENI. The CDR3 region has the DNA TGCGCCAGCTCACCACCGGGAAGCAGGAGGGAGTTTTTT. Translation gives CASSPPGSRREFF.

About this clone itself: Other DNA variants within this sample encode the same CDR3. J is TRBJ1-3 and V is TRBV6-6; tentative D call: TRBD1 (5 bases). In germline, CDR1 is MNHNY, CDR2 SVGAGI (reference sequence). This CDR3 comprises 15 residues. The V gene lost 6 bases and the J gene lost 0 bases, with 12 bases spanning the gap. The CDR3 protein is CASSSRVPSGNTIYF. CDR3 DNA sequence: TGTGCCAGCAGCTCCAGGGTGCCCTCTGGAAACACCATATATTTT.

V gene TRBV4-1 combines with J gene TRBJ2-7; the D gene is possibly TRBD1 (6 bases). Germline V CDR1 and CDR2: MGHRA, YSYEKL. V was pared by 1 base and J by 1 base, with 14 bases between. The CDR3 sequence is 16 residues long. DNA of the CDR3: TGCGCCAGCAGCCAAGGACGGGCCAGGGGATCCTACGAGCAGTACTTC. Protein: CASSQGRARGSYEQYF.

This clone was seen more than once but under ten times. The V call is TRBV27, the J call TRBJ1-2, with 9 bases lining up with TRBD1. Losses at the gene ends were 4 bases for V and 4 bases for J; bases not matched to a gene: 4. Per germline, CDR1 MNHEY and CDR2 SMNVEV (reference sequence). CDR3 length: 14 residues. The CDR3 DNA reads TGTGCCAGCAGTTACGCGACAGGGGGCTATGGCTACACCTTC. Protein product: CASSYATGGYGYTF.

The CDR3 sequence: CASSVTSGGRQETQYF. The CDR3 coding sequence is TGTGCCAGCAGCGTCACTAGCGGGGGTCGACAAGAGACCCAGTACTTC. The V and J genes are TRBV7-9 and TRBJ2-5; 11 bases map to TRBD2. J lost 2 bases, V lost 5 bases, and 7 bases had no gene match. This CDR3 is built from 16 residues. Per the germline V gene, CDR1 is SEHNR and CDR2 is FQNEAQ (reference sequence).

This rearrangement joins TRBV7-9 to TRBJ1-4; D not resolved. V gave up 3 bases and J gave up 6 bases, with 14 bases separating them. The germline V gene has CDR1 SEHNR and CDR2 FQNEAQ (reference sequence). This CDR3 is built from 15 residues. This CDR3 is CASSFSGSGDEKLFF. The CDR3 region has the DNA TGTGCCAGCAGCTTTTCTGGGTCGGGAGATGAAAAACTGTTTTTT.

The chain employs TRBV19 and TRBJ2-7; TRBD1 matches 11 bases. The CDR3 loop spans 17 amino acids. The germline gives CDR1 LNHDA, CDR2 SQIVND (reference sequence). V trimming: 5 bases; J trimming: 0 bases; junction bases outside the gene matches: 9. This chain's CDR3 is CASSLGQGAKDSYEQYF. CDR3 in DNA: TGTGCCAGTAGTTTAGGACAGGGGGCGAAGGACTCCTACGAGCAGTACTTC.

V usage is TRBV2 and J usage is TRBJ1-1; 7 bases fit TRBD1. Germline V gene lookup returns CDR1 SNHLY and CDR2 FYNNEI. Losses at the gene ends were 6 bases for V and 0 bases for J; bases not matched to a gene: 4. The CDR3 extends over 14 amino acids. CDR3 loop: CASRQGTLNTEAFF. DNA of the CDR3: TGTGCCAGCAGACAGGGGACATTGAACACTGAAGCTTTCTTT.

This chain connects TRBV6-1 to TRBJ1-5; no reliable D call. Germline V gene sequence: CDR1 MNHNS, CDR2 SASEGT. Trimming removed 3 bases at V and 3 bases at J, with 3 bases between. There are 12 residues in the CDR3. The CDR3 here is CASSDINQPQHF. For the CDR3, the DNA is TGTGCCAGCAGTGACATCAATCAGCCCCAGCATTTT.

J is TRBJ2-3 and V is TRBV6-5; tentatively, D is TRBD2 (5 bases). Germline assignment: CDR1 MNHEY and CDR2 SVGAGI. V was shortened by 2 bases and J by 1 base, with 13 bases between the two germline ends. This CDR3 has 16 amino acids. CDR3 DNA sequence: TGTGCCAGCAGTTACAGCTACCTGCGGGGCACAGATACGCAGTATTTT. This translates into CASSYSYLRGTDTQYF.